These T cell receptor beta chains were read from a single sample in a study of blood T cell repertoires in COVID-19. Libraries were prepared by immunoSEQ multiplex PCR; TCRdb keeps only in-frame clonotypes and omits some of them. The sample shows tens of thousands of clones, around 86% of them seen only once. The sequenced sample was peripheral blood. These receptors were obtained from an older woman with active COVID-19. The CDR3 runs from the conserved cysteine through the conserved F or W. Fields, in order: V gene, J gene, D gene, clone size, CDR3 protein, CDR3 DNA. A D gene is named only where the DNA matches it firmly. Clone sizes are given selectively: once, few, many, or a class where the clone is expanded.

>TRBV11-2|TRBJ2-3|NA|NA
CASSLGQGYSTDTQYF
TGTGCCAGCAGCTTAGGCCAGGGGTATAGCACAGATACGCAGTATTTT
>TRBV2|TRBJ2-7|TRBD2|NA
CASMILAGGPGEQYF
TGTGCCAGCATGATTCTAGCGGGAGGGCCGGGAGAGCAGTACTTC
>TRBV5-6|TRBJ1-2|NA|once
CASSPTDRIGGYTF
TGTGCCAGCAGCCCGACCGACAGGATAGGAGGCTACACCTTC
>TRBV11-3|TRBJ1-3|NA|NA
CASSFTGPGNTIYF
TGTGCCAGCAGCTTCACAGGGCCTGGAAACACCATATATTTT
>TRBV6-5|TRBJ1-3|NA|few
CASSYSPTGTGNTIYF
TGTGCCAGCAGTTACTCCCCCACAGGGACTGGAAACACCATATATTTT
>TRBV19|TRBJ2-1|NA|NA
CASRPSGGSAFF
TGTGCCAGTCGCCCGAGCGGTGGCAGCGCTTTCTTC
>TRBV25-1|TRBJ1-1|NA|NA
CASSETGMNTEAFF
TGTGCCAGCAGTGAAACAGGGATGAACACTGAAGCTTTCTTT
>TRBV3-1/TRBV3-2|TRBJ1-2|TRBD1|NA
CASSHAGGSNYGYTF
TGTGCCAGCAGCCACGCAGGGGGAAGTAACTATGGCTACACCTTC
>TRBV6-6|TRBJ2-7|NA|few
CASSRGQYEQYF
TGTGCCAGCAGCCGGGGACAATACGAGCAGTACTTC
>TRBV29-1|TRBJ2-7|NA|NA
CSVVQGYEQYF
TGCAGCGTTGTTCAGGGCTACGAGCAGTACTTC
>TRBV19|TRBJ1-6|TRBD1|few
CASSARTGQNSPLHF
TGTGCCAGTAGTGCCAGGACAGGCCAGAATTCACCCCTCCACTTT
>TRBV5-8|TRBJ1-5|NA|NA
CASSRGRDQPQHF
TGTGCCAGCAGCCGAGGGCGAGATCAGCCCCAGCATTTT
>TRBV10-3|TRBJ2-7|TRBD2|NA
CAISESVTSGGNEQYF
TGTGCCATCAGTGAATCGGTGACTAGCGGGGGGAACGAGCAGTACTTC
>TRBV7-9|TRBJ1-4|NA|NA
CASSLGHPSIKLFF
TGTGCCAGCAGCTTGGGACATCCTTCCATCAAACTGTTTTTT
>TRBV5-5|TRBJ2-7|NA|NA
CASSSWRSGGGRTYEQYF
TGTGCCAGCAGCTCATGGCGGTCCGGGGGTGGACGAACCTACGAGCAGTACTTC
>TRBV13|TRBJ1-4|TRBD1|NA
CASSFTRGTGGASNEKLFF
TGTGCCAGCAGCTTCACGAGGGGCACAGGGGGCGCTTCTAATGAAAAACTGTTTTTT
>TRBV7-9|TRBJ2-3|TRBD2|NA
CASSPGGSGRATDTQYF
TGTGCCAGCAGCCCTGGGGGTTCGGGGAGGGCTACAGATACGCAGTATTTT
>TRBV29-1|TRBJ1-2|NA|NA
CSVQEDLNYGYTF
TGCAGCGTCCAGGAGGACCTTAACTATGGCTACACCTTC
>TRBV6-5|TRBJ2-3|NA|once
CASTAPGTDTQYF
TGTGCCAGCACCGCTCCGGGCACAGATACGCAGTATTTT
>TRBV11-2|TRBJ1-2|NA|NA
CASSLRAYGYTF
TGTGCCAGCAGCTTGCGGGCCTATGGCTACACCTTC
>TRBV3-1/TRBV3-2|TRBJ1-2|NA|NA
CASSQFPGDDGYTF
TGTGCCAGCAGCCAATTTCCAGGCGATGATGGCTACACCTTC
>TRBV28|TRBJ2-2|TRBD2|NA
CASSPGGAGGGRLDGELFF
TGTGCCAGCAGCCCGGGGGGGGCAGGAGGGGGGCGCTTGGATGGGGAGCTGTTTTTT